This T cell receptor (beta chain) stems from a study of T cell responses to AZD1222 COVID-19 vaccine. The V end was cut by 0 bases, the J end by 5 bases, with 11 bases between. CDR1 is SGHRS and CDR2 is YFSETQ in the germline V gene. This CDR3 has 14 residues. Data came from immunoSEQ multiplex PCR; TCRdb stores just in-frame clones and leaves some out. The data contain 90,000 to 100,000 clones, around 89% of them singletons. Comment on this clone: Its target is not known.

Findings of the study overall: The study sampled repertoires only after the peak T cell response. Nearly half of spike-specific TCRs reportedly target variant regions that are unmutated in the B.1.351 and B.1.1.7 variants.

Sequencing used peripheral blood, obtained on day 0 of AZD1222 vaccination. V gene TRBV5-1 combines with J gene TRBJ2-5; D possibly corresponds to TRBD2 (6 bases). The sequence was collected from an adult in good health. CDR3 bases: TGCGCCAGCAGCTTGGTATCCCGGGGGGAGACCCAGTACTTC. Translated: CASSLVSRGETQYF.